This entry lists 24 T cell receptor beta chains sequenced from one sample in a study of CD8+ T cells in alopecia areata (dated by TCRdb to 2016 to 2018). What this sample's treatment or condition label stands for: oral pan-JAK inhibitor, 5-10 mg twice daily. Libraries were made using the immunoSEQ multiplex PCR assay. To provide template for TCR sequencing, every sample had RNA extracted and reverse transcribed into cDNA. This is the immuneACCESS table as TCRdb keeps it, with only in-frame sequences that have V and J called. A part of the clones is gone; compared with another copy, unresolved V genes explain less than half, and the rest is unexplained. A total of a few hundred thousand clones appear in this sample, 35% to 40% of them only once. 0.4% to 0.55% of the sample belongs to the ten largest clones. Source: CD4+ T cells sorted from blood, taken between weeks 30 and 35, from a patient treated with tofacitinib. Source of these receptors: a human donor with alopecia areata.

The genes are TRBV7-9 and TRBJ2-2, with 7 bases aligning to TRBD1. This CDR3 comprises 15 residues. After removal of 7 bases from V and 2 bases from J, the junction contained 7 bases not matched to a gene. CDR1 SEHNR and CDR2 FQNEAQ come from the germline V gene (reference sequence). The CDR3 spells CASTPGQINTGELFF. In nucleotides, the CDR3 is TGTGCCAGCACCCCGGGACAGATTAACACCGGGGAGCTGTTTTTT.

Only a few counts were recorded for this clone. This chain uses TRBV12-5 with TRBJ2-1, with 7 bases fitting TRBD2. The CDR3 is 17 residues long. J gave up 8 bases and V 4 bases, and 17 bases lay outside the gene matches. The germline V gene encodes CDR1 LGHNT and CDR2 FRNRAP. The CDR3 loop is CASGSRPLAREGYEQFF. The DNA for the CDR3 is TGTGCTAGTGGTTCCCGCCCACTAGCGCGAGAGGGCTATGAGCAGTTCTTC.

V and J are TRBV30 and TRBJ1-2, with 9 bases matching TRBD1. Germline CDR1 is GTSNPN and CDR2 is SVGIG (reference sequence). The CDR3 is 14 amino acids. Unmatched junction bases numbered 6, after V lost 2 bases and J lost 5 bases. In nucleotides, the CDR3 is TGTGCCTGGAGTCCGGACAGGGGAGGGTATGGCTACACCTTC. This gives the protein CAWSPDRGGYGYTF.

CDR3 in amino acids: CASSPGRGQGRSNVLTF. In DNA form, the CDR3 reads TGCGCCAGCAGCCCGGGGCGGGGACAGGGGAGGTCCAACGTCCTGACTTTC. The V and J genes are TRBV4-1 and TRBJ2-6, with 10 positions matching TRBD1. The germline CDR1 and CDR2 sequences are MGHRA and YSYEKL. V was pared by 4 bases and J by 8 bases, with 11 bases of the junction left unmatched. The CDR3 length is 17 residues.

This clone was detected once. The chain uses TRBV7-2 and TRBJ2-3, with D perhaps TRBD2 (7 bases). V shed 5 bases and J shed 4 bases, with 10 bases lying between them. The CDR3 spans 13 residues. Germline CDR1 reads SGHTA; CDR2 reads FQGNSA. The CDR3 coding sequence is TGTGCCAGCAGCCGGGGGGCCTCAGATACGCAGTATTTT. Translated: CASSRGASDTQYF. The complete variable domain, with remaining parts taken from reference TRBV7-2 and TRBJ2-3, reads GAGVSQSPSNKVTEKGKDVELRCDPISGHTALYWYRQSLGQGLEFLIYFQGNSAPDKSGLPSDRFSAERTGGSVSTLTIQRTQQEDSAVYLCASSRGASDTQYFGPGTRLTVL.

V and J are TRBV7-8 and TRBJ2-3; the D call may be TRBD1 or TRBD2 (6 bases each). Germline CDR1 and CDR2: SGHVS and FQNEAQ. The CDR3 length is 17 residues. V was cut by 5 bases and J by 0 bases, with 18 bases left in between. The CDR3 region has the DNA TGTGCCAGCAGCCCGCGAGGGGGGAGCGGGAGCACAGATACGCAGTATTTT. The encoded protein is CASSPRGGSGSTDTQYF.

The genes are TRBV29-1 and TRBJ2-7; possible D gene TRBD2, 6 bases. The CDR3 is 13 amino acids. V was trimmed by 5 bases and J by 6 bases, leaving 17 bases between them. The germline V gene has CDR1 SQVTM and CDR2 ANQGSEA. The CDR3 reads CSVYMTRRAEQYF. Here the CDR3 DNA reads TGCAGCGTTTATATGACTAGACGGGCCGAGCAGTACTTC.

V and J are TRBV6-5 and TRBJ1-2; 7 bases are shared with TRBD1. The CDR3 extends over 16 amino acids. V was clipped by 0 bases and J by 3 bases; unmatched bases: 7. Germline CDR1 reads MNHEY; CDR2 reads SVGAGI. CDR3 DNA: TGTGCCAGCAGTTACTCTAGACAGGGTCCCCACTATGGCTACACCTTC. Its translation is CASSYSRQGPHYGYTF.

The J gene is TRBJ2-2, the V gene TRBV7-9, with D tentatively TRBD1 (6 bases). V was trimmed by 5 bases and J by 7 bases, leaving 14 bases between them. This CDR3 has 14 residues. Germline V gives CDR1 SEHNR, CDR2 FQNEAQ (reference sequence). The CDR3 region has the DNA TGTGCCAGCAGCCCCCGACAGGTAGACGGGGAGCTGTTTTTT. This encodes CASSPRQVDGELFF.

The chain has TRBV27 and TRBJ1-1, with a weak D call TRBD1 (5 bases). The CDR3 runs to 17 residues. Germline loops: CDR1 MNHEY, CDR2 SMNVEV (reference sequence). V lost 2 bases and J lost 0, with 16 bases in between. In nucleotides, the CDR3 is TGTGCCAGCAGTTTAATGGAGGGGCGGTCGGTGAACACTGAAGCTTTCTTT. It specifies CASSLMEGRSVNTEAFF.

The chain couples TRBV28 to TRBJ2-7; D gene uncertain. Trimming took 6 bases from V and 0 from J, leaving 12 bases between them. The CDR3 length is 14 residues. Germline V gene lookup returns CDR1 MDHEN and CDR2 SYDVKM. The CDR3, as DNA: TGTGCCAGCAGGTTAGGAACCTCCTCCTACGAGCAGTACTTC. The encoded protein is CASRLGTSSYEQYF.

There are a few counts of this clone. The rearrangement links TRBV5-4 to TRBJ2-3; a possible D gene is TRBD1 (5 bases). The germline V gene has CDR1 SGHNT and CDR2 YYREEE (reference sequence). V lost 2 bases, J lost 1 base, and 11 bases lay in between. This CDR3 is built from 15 residues. CDR3 in amino acids: CASSFSGRGTDTQYF. The CDR3 nucleotides read TGTGCCAGCAGCTTTTCGGGCAGGGGCACAGATACGCAGTATTTT.

The chain uses TRBV5-1 and TRBJ2-1; weak D call: TRBD1 (6 bases). The V and J ends lost 9 bases and 4 bases respectively, with 17 bases between them. The length of the CDR3 is 14 residues. Germline CDR1 reads SGHRS; CDR2 reads YFSETQ. CDR3 in amino acids: CATGRDIRYNEQFF. The CDR3, as DNA: TGCGCCACCGGACGGGACATAAGGTACAATGAGCAGTTCTTC.

This clone came up many times. One junction end does not reproduce the germline sequence, and a read error may be involved. This chain links TRBV5-6 with TRBJ2-4, with 12 nucleotides matching TRBD1. The germline gives CDR1 SGHDT, CDR2 YYEEEE. The CDR3 runs 16 residues. The CDR3 coding sequence is TGTGCCAGCAGCTGGCTTCCGGGACAGGGGGCCAAGAGCCCGCTCTTC. Amino acid sequence: CASSWLPGQGAKSPLF.

This chain uses TRBV4-1 with TRBJ2-7; 8 positions match TRBD2. CDR1 MGHRA and CDR2 YSYEKL come from the germline V gene. The V gene end was trimmed by 3 bases and the J gene end by 4 bases; junction bases not matched to a gene: 5. The CDR3 length is 14 residues. CDR3 loop: CASSHSGRRYEQYF. The CDR3 DNA reads TGCGCCAGCAGCCACAGCGGGAGACGATACGAGCAGTACTTC.

This clone was detected only a few times. The chain recombines TRBV10-3 with TRBJ1-1; D is unclear. The CDR3 covers 11 residues. Between the trimmed V and J ends, which lost 11 bases and 4 bases, there was a span of 11 bases. CDR1 ENHRY and CDR2 SYGVKD come from the germline V gene. As DNA, the CDR3 is TGTGCCTCCGGATACGCCACTGAAGCTTTCTTT. Protein product: CASGYATEAFF.

This chain joins TRBV29-1 and TRBJ2-5; D uncertain. This CDR3 has 13 residues. The V end lost 6 bases, the J end lost 3 bases, and 14 bases lay between the germline ends. In germline, CDR1 is SQVTM, CDR2 ANQGSEA. The CDR3 loop is CSVKDRPKETQYF. The DNA for the CDR3 is TGCAGCGTCAAAGACCGGCCAAAAGAGACCCAGTACTTC. Together with reference TRBV29-1 and TRBJ2-5, the CDR3 gives the full variable domain: SAVISQKPSRDICQRGTSLTIQCQVDSQVTMMFWYRQQPGQSLTLIATANQGSEATYESGFVIDKFPISRPNLTFSTLTVSNMSPEDSSIYLCSVKDRPKETQYFGPGTRLLVL.

In this sample, this clone turned up a few times. This chain connects TRBV5-1 to TRBJ2-1, with 14 nucleotides matching TRBD2. V shed 1 base, J shed 6 bases, and the junction held 6 bases outside the gene matches. CDR1 and CDR2 (germline): SGHRS, YFSETQ. CDR3 length: 17 residues. CDR3 sequence: CASSLSVGTSGSNEQFF. The DNA of the CDR3 is TGCGCCAGCAGCTTGTCCGTTGGGACTAGCGGGAGCAATGAGCAGTTCTTC.

This clone came up a few times. The gene calls are TRBV20-1 and TRBJ2-7; D not resolved. V was cut by 1 base and J by 7 bases, with 8 bases left in between. Germline CDR1 is DFQATT and CDR2 is SNEGSKA (reference sequence). CDR3 length: 11 residues. CDR3 sequence: CSARATREQYF. DNA for the CDR3: TGCAGTGCTAGAGCCACGCGGGAGCAGTACTTC.

This clone was observed a handful of times. DNA of the CDR3: TGTGCTCAGGACAGGGACTATGGCTACACCTTC. Its protein product is CAQDRDYGYTF. The chain recombines TRBV30 with TRBJ1-2, with 8 bases matching TRBD1. The CDR3 totals 11 residues. Germline CDR1 GTSNPN, CDR2 SVGIG (reference sequence).

The genes are TRBV5-1 and TRBJ1-5; D uncertain. Trimming removed 1 base from V and 1 base from J, with 6 bases in between. The CDR3 extends over 14 amino acids. CDR1 SGHRS and CDR2 YFSETQ come from the germline V gene. CDR3: CASSLLGSNQPQHF. The DNA of the CDR3 is TGCGCCAGCAGCTTGTTGGGGAGCAATCAGCCCCAGCATTTT.

This chain links TRBV14 with TRBJ2-2; no reliable D call. V was trimmed by 3 bases and J by 8 bases, leaving 7 bases between them. Germline values: CDR1 SGHDN, CDR2 FVKESK. The CDR3 totals 12 residues. The CDR3 region has the DNA TGTGCCAGCAGCCAGACCTGGGGGGAGCTGTTTTTT. Translation: CASSQTWGELFF.

This rearrangement joins TRBV5-6 to TRBJ2-5; 14 positions agree with TRBD2. This CDR3 is built from 17 residues. CDR1 is SGHDT, CDR2 YYEEEE, per germline. Germline trimming cut 3 bases from V and 4 bases from J; bases unmatched to any gene: 8. CDR3 residues: CASSSWGLAGVRETQYF. CDR3 bases: TGTGCCAGCAGCTCTTGGGGACTAGCGGGAGTGAGAGAGACCCAGTACTTC.

CDR3 nucleotides: TGTGCCAGCAGCTTCCGGCAGGGTGGAACGGAGACCCAGTACTTC. Translated: CASSFRQGGTETQYF. This sequence joins TRBV7-9 and TRBJ2-5, with D possibly TRBD1 on 5 matching bases. The V and J ends lost 3 bases and 5 bases respectively, with 16 bases between them. The germline V gene has CDR1 SEHNR and CDR2 FQNEAQ (reference sequence). The length of the CDR3 is 15 residues.